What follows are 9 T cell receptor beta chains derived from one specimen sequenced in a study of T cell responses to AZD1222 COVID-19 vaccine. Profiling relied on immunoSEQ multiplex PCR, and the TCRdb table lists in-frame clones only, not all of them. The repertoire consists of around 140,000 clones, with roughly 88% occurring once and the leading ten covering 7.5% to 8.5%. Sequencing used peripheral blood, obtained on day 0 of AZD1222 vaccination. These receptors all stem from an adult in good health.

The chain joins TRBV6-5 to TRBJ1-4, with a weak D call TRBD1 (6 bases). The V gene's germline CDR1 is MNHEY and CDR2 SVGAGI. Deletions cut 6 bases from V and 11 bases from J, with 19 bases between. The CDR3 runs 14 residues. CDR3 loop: CASSPEGGAKKLFF. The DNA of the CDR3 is TGTGCCAGCAGCCCCGAGGGGGGGGCGAAGAAACTGTTTTTT.

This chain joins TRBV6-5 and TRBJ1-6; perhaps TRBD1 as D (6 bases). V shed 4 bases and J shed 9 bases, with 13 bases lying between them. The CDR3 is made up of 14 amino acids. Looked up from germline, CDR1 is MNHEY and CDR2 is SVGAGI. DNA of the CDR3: TGTGCCAGCAGTTCACTCGGGGGGCCTTCACCCCTCCACTTT. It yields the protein CASSSLGGPSPLHF.

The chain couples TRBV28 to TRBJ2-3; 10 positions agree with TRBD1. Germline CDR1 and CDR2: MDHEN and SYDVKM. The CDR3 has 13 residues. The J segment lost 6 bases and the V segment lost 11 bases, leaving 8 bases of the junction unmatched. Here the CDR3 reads CASKTGGPDTQYF. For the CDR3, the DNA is TGTGCCTCGAAGACAGGGGGCCCGGATACGCAGTATTTT.

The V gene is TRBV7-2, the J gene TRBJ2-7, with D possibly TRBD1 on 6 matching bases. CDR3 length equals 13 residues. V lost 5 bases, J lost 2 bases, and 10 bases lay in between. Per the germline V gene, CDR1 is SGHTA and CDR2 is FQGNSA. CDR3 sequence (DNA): TGTGCCAGCAGCGCCGACAGGACCTACGAGCAGTACTTC. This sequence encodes CASSADRTYEQYF.

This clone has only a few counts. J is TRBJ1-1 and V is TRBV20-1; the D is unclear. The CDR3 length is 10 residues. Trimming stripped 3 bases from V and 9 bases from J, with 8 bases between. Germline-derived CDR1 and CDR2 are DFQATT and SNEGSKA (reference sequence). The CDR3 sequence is CSASSRKAFF. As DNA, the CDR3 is TGCAGTGCTAGCTCCCGAAAAGCTTTCTTT.

The CDR3 bases are TGTGCCAGCAGCACTCTCATGGCCGATGAAAAACTGTTTTTT. This sequence encodes CASSTLMADEKLFF. This chain links TRBV9 with TRBJ1-4; no clear D. This CDR3 region has 14 residues. Germline CDR1 is SGDLS and CDR2 is YYNGEE. V was clipped by 4 bases and J by 6 bases, with 13 bases between them. Based on the CDR3 plus reference TRBV9 and TRBJ1-4, the full variable domain is DSGVTQTPKHLITATGQRVTLRCSPRSGDLSVYWYQQSLDQGLQFLIQYYNGEERAKGNILERFSAQQFPDLHSELNLSSLELGDSALYFCASSTLMADEKLFFGSGTQLSVL.

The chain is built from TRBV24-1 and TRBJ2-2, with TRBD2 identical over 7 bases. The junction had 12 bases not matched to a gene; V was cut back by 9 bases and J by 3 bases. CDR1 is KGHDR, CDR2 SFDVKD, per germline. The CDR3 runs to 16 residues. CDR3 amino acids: CATGTGEGGHTGELFF. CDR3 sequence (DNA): TGTGCCACCGGTACTGGGGAGGGAGGCCACACCGGGGAGCTGTTTTTT.

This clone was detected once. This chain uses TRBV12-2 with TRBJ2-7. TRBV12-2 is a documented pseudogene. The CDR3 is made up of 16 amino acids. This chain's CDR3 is CASRLVMRLRGGEQYF. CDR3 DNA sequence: TGTGCAAGTCGCTTAGTAATGCGACTAAGGGGTGGCGAGCAGTACTTC.

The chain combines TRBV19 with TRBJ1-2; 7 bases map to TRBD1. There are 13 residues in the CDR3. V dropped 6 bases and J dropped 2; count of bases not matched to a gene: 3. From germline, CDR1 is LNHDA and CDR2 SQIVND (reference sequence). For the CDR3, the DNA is TGTGCCAGTAGACTACAGGGGAACTATGGCTACACCTTC. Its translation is CASRLQGNYGYTF.